A selection of T cell receptor beta chains follows, all from one sample in a study of shared clonotypes between healthy human individuals. Profiling relied on immunoSEQ multiplex PCR, and the TCRdb table lists in-frame clones only, not all of them. The sample contains about 2.4 million clones, roughly 93% of which appear only once. The sequenced material came from naive CD4+ T cells from PBMCs. The receptors derive from a man aged 18 to 35 in good health. Some clones in this sample may be carry-over from other donors' samples. The CDR3 runs from the conserved cysteine through the conserved F or W. A D gene is named only where the DNA matches it firmly. Rows give clone size only sometimes, using once, few, many, or a class for an expanded clone.

TRBV6-4	TRBJ2-7	15	NA	NA	TGTGCCAGCAGCAAAACAGGGCACCCGTCCTACGAGCAGTACTTC	CASSKTGHPSYEQYF
TRBV28	TRBJ2-3	13	once	TRBD1	TGTGCCAGCAGACAGGGGGCGTCAGATACGCAGTATTTT	CASRQGASDTQYF
TRBV28	TRBJ1-5	13	NA	NA	TGTGCCAGCAGTTACAGGGAAGGCCAGCCCCAGCATTTT	CASSYREGQPQHF
TRBV10-3	TRBJ1-1	15	NA	NA	TGTGCCATCAGTGAGAATAGGGGAAGGACCACTGAAGCTTTCTTT	CAISENRGRTTEAFF
TRBV7-9	TRBJ1-5	15	NA	NA	TGTGCCAGCAGCTTAGGAGGACTCCGTCTGGGGCCCCAGCATTTT	CASSLGGLRLGPQHF
TRBV6-5	TRBJ2-7	15	NA	TRBD1	TGTGCCAGCAGCCTTACAGGACAGGTTTCCTACGAGCAGTACTTC	CASSLTGQVSYEQYF
TRBV5-1	TRBJ2-5	14	NA	NA	TGCGCCAGCAGCTTGGCGGGGGGCCGAGCGACCCAGTACTTC	CASSLAGGRATQYF
TRBV9	TRBJ2-1	20	NA	TRBD2	TGTGCCAGCAGCCCGCGGGGGGGGACGGTAGCGTCGAGCTCCTACAATGAGCAGTTCTTC	CASSPRGGTVASSSYNEQFF
TRBV2	TRBJ2-7	16	NA	TRBD2	TGTGCCAGCAGCCCCATGGGGACTAGCGCGGCCTACGAGCAGTACTTC	CASSPMGTSAAYEQYF
TRBV6-6	TRBJ2-7	15	NA	NA	TGTGCCAGCAGTCCCCGGGGCGGAGGCCCTTACGAGCAGTACTTC	CASSPRGGGPYEQYF
TRBV19	TRBJ1-2	14	NA	NA	TGTGCCAGTAGTATTAATCAGGGAAACTATGGCTACACCTTC	CASSINQGNYGYTF
TRBV19	TRBJ2-7	13	NA	NA	TGTGCCAGTAGTACTAGGATACTGGACGAGCAGTACTTC	CASSTRILDEQYF
TRBV5-1	TRBJ1-5	13	NA	NA	TGCGCCAGCAGAAGGCACGACAATCAGCCCCAGCATTTT	CASRRHDNQPQHF
TRBV19	TRBJ1-2	13	NA	NA	TGTGCCAGTAGTGTCGGACCTCAAGGGAGCTACACCTTC	CASSVGPQGSYTF
TRBV18	TRBJ2-4	15	NA	NA	TGTGCCAGCTCACGCTCAAGCGCCGGAGAAAACATTCAGTACTTC	CASSRSSAGENIQYF
TRBV5-8	TRBJ1-2	15	NA	NA	TGTGCCAGCAGCTTAGCCGGGACCGCTAACTATGGCTACACCTTC	CASSLAGTANYGYTF
TRBV28	TRBJ1-5	15	NA	NA	TGTGCCAGCAGTCTCCCCTCAGGAGGGGATCAGCCCCAGCATTTT	CASSLPSGGDQPQHF
TRBV2	TRBJ2-3	13	NA	NA	TGTGCCGGAGTGGGGAGTCAGGGAGATACGCAGTATTTT	CAGVGSQGDTQYF
TRBV14	TRBJ2-5	12	NA	NA	TGTGCCAGCAGCCAAGTTAGGAAGACCCAGTACTTC	CASSQVRKTQYF
TRBV28	TRBJ2-1	13	NA	NA	TGTGCCAGCAGTTTACTAGATTTCAGGGGTCAGTTCTTC	CASSLLDFRGQFF
TRBV7-1	TRBJ2-1	13	NA	NA	TGTGCCAGCAGCATACGCCCCACGGGTGAGCAGTTCTTC	CASSIRPTGEQFF
TRBV10-3	TRBJ2-3	15	NA	TRBD2	TGTGCCACCCGTTGGACTAGCGGCCACACAGATACGCAGTATTTT	CATRWTSGHTDTQYF
TRBV14	TRBJ2-7	15	NA	TRBD2	TGTGCCAGCAGCCAAGCGTCTAGCGGGAGGCACGAGCAGTACTTC	CASSQASSGRHEQYF
TRBV7-9	TRBJ1-5	15	NA	NA	TGTGCCAGCAGCTTAGGACGGAATAGCAATCAGCCCCAGCATTTT	CASSLGRNSNQPQHF
TRBV7-9	TRBJ1-5	12	few	NA	TGTGCCAGCAGTACTAGCAATCAGCCCCAGCATTTT	CASSTSNQPQHF
TRBV7-3	TRBJ2-1	13	NA	NA	TGTGCCAGCAGCTTAACGGGTGTCGATGAGCAGTTCTTC	CASSLTGVDEQFF
TRBV5-4	TRBJ2-2	17	NA	NA	TGTGCCAGCAGTCCTATTGGGGGCGGGAGTAAAACCGGGGAGCTGTTTTTT	CASSPIGGGSKTGELFF
TRBV28	TRBJ2-7	15	once	NA	TGTGCCAGCAGTTTCCCAGGGCAACTCTCCTACGAGCAGTACTTC	CASSFPGQLSYEQYF
TRBV7-6	TRBJ1-5	13	NA	NA	TGTGCCAGCAGCTTCCGGAGGAATCAGCCCCAGCATTTT	CASSFRRNQPQHF
TRBV6-1	TRBJ1-2	14	NA	TRBD1	TGTGCCAGCAGAGGGACAGGGGGCGACTATGGCTACACCTTC	CASRGTGGDYGYTF
TRBV11-2	TRBJ2-5	15	NA	TRBD1	TGTGCCAGCAGCGTCGGGACAGGGGGATGGGAGACCCAGTACTTC	CASSVGTGGWETQYF
TRBV10-3	TRBJ2-3	13	NA	NA	TGTGCCATCAGGCAGGGGCCCCAGGATACGCAGTATTTT	CAIRQGPQDTQYF
TRBV7-9	TRBJ2-1	16	NA	NA	TGTGCCAGCAGCTTAGCAGAACGGCGGGACGATGATGAGCAGTTCTTC	CASSLAERRDDDEQFF
TRBV28	TRBJ2-3	15	NA	NA	TGTGCCAGCCCCCCCCGAGGAGGGGGCGCAGATACGCAGTATTTT	CASPPRGGGADTQYF
TRBV4-3	TRBJ2-1	16	NA	NA	TGCGCCAGCAGCCAATCGGACAGACGGGGATCGGTTGAGCAGTTCTTC	CASSQSDRRGSVEQFF
TRBV10-3	TRBJ1-5	14	NA	NA	TGTGCCATCGCGAATGGGAGGGCGAATCAGCCCCAGCATTTT	CAIANGRANQPQHF
TRBV5-1	TRBJ2-7	15	NA	NA	TGCGCCAGCAGCTTGATTGGAAGTAGCTCCTACGAGCAGTACTTC	CASSLIGSSSYEQYF
TRBV4-3	TRBJ2-7	15	NA	NA	TGCGCCAGCACCCCGGAAAGGGGGAGCTCCTACGAGCAGTACTTC	CASTPERGSSYEQYF
TRBV18	TRBJ1-1	14	NA	TRBD1	TGTGCCAGCTCACGACAGGGTATAGACACTGAAGCTTTCTTT	CASSRQGIDTEAFF
TRBV5-1	TRBJ2-1	17	NA	TRBD2	TGCGCCAGCACCGACGGGGGGGGCCTCGGCTCCTACAATGAGCAGTTCTTC	CASTDGGGLGSYNEQFF
TRBV5-4	TRBJ2-3	16	NA	TRBD2	TGTGCCAGCAGCGTACTGGGAGCGGGAGGTGGAGATACGCAGTATTTT	CASSVLGAGGGDTQYF
TRBV19	TRBJ1-5	15	NA	NA	TGTGCCAGTAGTATCCCTCCGTCAGGCCCCCTGCCCCAGCATTTT	CASSIPPSGPLPQHF
TRBV28	TRBJ1-1	13	NA	NA	TGTGCCAGCCCCCGGGGCTACGACACTGAAGCTTTCTTT	CASPRGYDTEAFF
TRBV4-2	TRBJ1-2	17	NA	NA	TGTGCCAGCAGCCCCCATCCGTCGGTGAATGTCGACTATGGCTACACCTTC	CASSPHPSVNVDYGYTF
TRBV11-3	TRBJ2-5	12	NA	NA	TGTGCCAGCAGCCCAGACAGGGAGACCCAGTACTTC	CASSPDRETQYF
TRBV14	TRBJ2-5	18	NA	TRBD2	TGTGCCAGCAGCCAAGTATCCAGCGGGAGGGCCTTTGGAGAGACCCAGTACTTC	CASSQVSSGRAFGETQYF
TRBV9	TRBJ2-1	16	NA	TRBD1	TGTGCCAGCAGCGTAGCTCGGGACAGGGGGACGAATGAGCAGTTCTTC	CASSVARDRGTNEQFF
TRBV28	TRBJ2-1	16	NA	NA	TGTGCCAGCAGTTTATCGGACAGATCTGCCTACAATGAGCAGTTCTTC	CASSLSDRSAYNEQFF
TRBV5-1	TRBJ1-5	14	NA	NA	TGCGCCAGCAGCTTGGAAGGGGGGGTTCAGCCCCAGCATTTT	CASSLEGGVQPQHF
TRBV7-2	TRBJ2-2	15	once	NA	TGTGCCAGCAGCTGGCTCCCGGGGAGCACCGGGGAGCTGTTTTTT	CASSWLPGSTGELFF
TRBV5-5	TRBJ2-7	15	NA	TRBD1	TGTGCCAGCAGCGTAGGGACAGGGGGAACCTACGAGCAGTACTTC	CASSVGTGGTYEQYF
TRBV5-1	TRBJ1-5	13	NA	NA	TGCGCCAGCAGCTTGGGGCAGGGTGAGCCCCAGCATTTT	CASSLGQGEPQHF
TRBV2	TRBJ2-7	14	NA	NA	TGTGCCAGCAGGAATCGGGGGACAAGCTACGAGCAGTACTTC	CASRNRGTSYEQYF